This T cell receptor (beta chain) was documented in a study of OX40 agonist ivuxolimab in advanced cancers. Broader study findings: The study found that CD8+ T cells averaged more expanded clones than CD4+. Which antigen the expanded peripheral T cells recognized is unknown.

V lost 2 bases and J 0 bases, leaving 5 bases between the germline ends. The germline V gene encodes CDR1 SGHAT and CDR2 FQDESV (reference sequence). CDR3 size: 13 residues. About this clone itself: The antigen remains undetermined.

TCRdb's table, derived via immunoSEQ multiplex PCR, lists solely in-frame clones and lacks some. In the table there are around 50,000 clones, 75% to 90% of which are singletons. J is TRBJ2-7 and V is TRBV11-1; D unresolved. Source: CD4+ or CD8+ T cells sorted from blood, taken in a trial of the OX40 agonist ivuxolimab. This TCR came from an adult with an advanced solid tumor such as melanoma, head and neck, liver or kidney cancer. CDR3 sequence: CASSLWGSYEQYF. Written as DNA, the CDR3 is TGTGCCAGCAGCTTATGGGGCTCCTACGAGCAGTACTTC.